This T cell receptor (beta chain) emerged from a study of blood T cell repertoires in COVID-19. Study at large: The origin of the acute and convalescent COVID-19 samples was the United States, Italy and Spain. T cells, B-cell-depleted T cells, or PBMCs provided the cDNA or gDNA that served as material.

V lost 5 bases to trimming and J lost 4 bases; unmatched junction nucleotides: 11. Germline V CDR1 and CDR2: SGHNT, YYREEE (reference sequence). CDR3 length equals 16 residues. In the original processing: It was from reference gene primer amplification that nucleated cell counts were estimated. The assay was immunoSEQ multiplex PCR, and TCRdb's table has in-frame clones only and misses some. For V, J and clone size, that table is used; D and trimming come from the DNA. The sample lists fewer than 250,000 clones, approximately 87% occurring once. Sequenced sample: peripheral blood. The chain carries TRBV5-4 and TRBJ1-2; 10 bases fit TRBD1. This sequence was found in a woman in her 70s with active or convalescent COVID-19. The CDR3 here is CASSPARDRGVYGYTF. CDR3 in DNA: TGTGCCAGCAGTCCGGCCAGGGACAGGGGAGTCTATGGCTACACCTTC.